These 13 T cell receptor beta chains came from one sample sequenced in a study of T cell repertoires and leukemia-associated antigens. These receptors' targets are unknown. TCRdb redid the calling of the 5' RACE reads with MiXCR, one entry per CDR3 protein. The sample lists over 9,000 distinct CDR3 sequences, roughly 43% occurring once. Sample: CD3+ T cells sorted from blood and cultured. These TCRs come from a female donor in good health.

The chain combines TRBV3-1 with TRBJ2-2; a weak D match, TRBD2 (6 bases). The CDR3 extends over 17 amino acids. Germline V CDR1 and CDR2: LGHDT, YNNKEL (reference sequence). V was cut by 5 bases and J by 7 bases, with 23 bases left in between. This chain's CDR3 is CASSTLLGLVDNGELFF. Written as DNA, the CDR3 is TGTGCCAGCAGCACCCTGTTGGGACTTGTGGACAACGGGGAGCTGTTTTTT.

This rearrangement joins TRBV12-3 or TRBV12-4 to TRBJ2-1; D call uncertain. V was cut by 3 bases and J by 4 bases, with 10 bases left in between. CDR3 length: 14 residues. CDR3 in amino acids: CASSLVPYYNEQFF. CDR3 coding DNA: TGTGCCAGCAGTTTGGTCCCGTATTACAATGAGCAGTTCTTC.

The rearrangement joins TRBV5-1 to TRBJ2-1; 12 bases are a match to TRBD2. This CDR3 region has 18 residues. V gave up 3 bases and J gave up 4 bases; unmatched junction bases: 11. The germline V gene has CDR1 SGHRS and CDR2 YFSETQ. The CDR3, as DNA: TGCGCCAGCAGCTCCCGGGCGCCAGGACTAGCGGGATACAATGAGCAGTTCTTC. Its translation: CASSSRAPGLAGYNEQFF.

V gene TRBV20-1 combines with J gene TRBJ1-1; the D gene is possibly TRBD1 (6 bases). Between the trimmed V and J ends, which lost 1 base and 3 bases, there was a span of 18 bases. CDR3 length: 16 amino acids. Germline CDR1 and CDR2: DFQATT and SNEGSKA (reference sequence). CDR3 nucleotides: TGCAGTGCTAGAGCCGACATATCAAGGGGGGACACTGAAGCTTTCTTT. Its protein is CSARADISRGDTEAFF.

Turning to this clonotype: Its ends do not fully match the called genes, so a read error is possible. The chain carries TRBV30 and TRBJ2-1; 11 bases match TRBD2. The CDR3 totals 19 residues. Germline V gene data show CDR1 as GTSNPN and CDR2 as SVGIG (reference sequence). The CDR3 here is CARSVRTASGRSSYNEQFF. CDR3 nucleotide sequence: TGTGCCCGGAGTGTACGGACAGCTAGCGGGAGGAGCTCCTACAATGAGCAGTTCTTC. The full variable domain, in which reference TRBV30 and TRBJ2-1 provide the parts outside the CDR3, is SQTIHQWPATLVQPVGSPLSLECTVEGTSNPNLYWYRQAAGRGLQLLFYSVGIGQISSEVPQNLSASRPQDRQFILSSKKLLLSDSGFYLCARSVRTASGRSSYNEQFFGPGTRLTVL.

In this sample, this clonotype is large. The chain recombines TRBV4-1 with TRBJ2-5; the match to TRBD2 covers 7 bases. CDR1 is MGHRA and CDR2 is YSYEKL in the germline V gene. The CDR3 totals 16 residues. The V segment lost 1 base and the J segment 5 bases; nucleotides outside the gene matches: 10. In DNA form, the CDR3 reads TGCGCCAGCAGCCAAGTGTGGCGGGAGTTGGGGGAGACCCAGTACTTC. This codes for CASSQVWRELGETQYF.

This clonotype was detected ten times or more. This chain links TRBV10-3 with TRBJ1-5, with D perhaps matching TRBD1 (6 bases). In germline, CDR1 is ENHRY, CDR2 SYGVKD. There are 15 residues in the CDR3. Between the trimmed V and J ends, which lost 6 bases and 4 bases, there was a span of 16 bases. As DNA, the CDR3 is TGTGCCATCAGAGGAGGTAGGGGGGATAATCAGCCCCAGCATTTT. Protein sequence: CAIRGGRGDNQPQHF.

This clonotype was detected many times. The chain has TRBV30 and TRBJ2-7; the D gene could be TRBD1 or TRBD2 (5 bases each). This CDR3 has 13 residues. V lost 8 bases and J 3 bases, leaving 17 bases between the germline ends. Germline V gives CDR1 GTSNPN, CDR2 SVGIG (reference sequence). The CDR3 is CAGVDRDGYEQYF. DNA for the CDR3: TGTGCCGGAGTAGACCGGGACGGCTACGAGCAGTACTTC.

This rearrangement joins TRBV12-3 or TRBV12-4 to TRBJ2-2; 8 nucleotides align to TRBD2. The ends lost 5 bases at V and 4 bases at J; junction bases unmatched: 6. The CDR3 totals 15 residues. This chain's CDR3 is CASSLYGTSTGELFF. DNA for the CDR3: TGTGCCAGCAGTCTATACGGGACTAGCACCGGGGAGCTGTTTTTT.

Note on this clonotype: One end of the junction fails to match germline, which may point to a read error. The V and J genes are TRBV29-1 and TRBJ2-3; D possibly corresponds to TRBD1 (6 bases). The CDR3 is 11 residues long. Germline V gives CDR1 SQVTM, CDR2 ANQGSEA. CDR3 sequence (DNA): TGCAGCGTTGGGAACCGGGACACAAGAGGTTTT. Its protein product is CSVGNRDTRGF.

This clonotype occurred a few times. The rearrangement links TRBV5-1 to TRBJ1-3; weak D call: TRBD1 (5 bases). The CDR3 extends over 18 amino acids. Germline CDR1 reads SGHRS; CDR2 reads YFSETQ. The V end lost 5 bases, the J end lost 0 bases, and 21 bases lay between the germline ends. CDR3 sequence: CASRRGGSEYSSGNTIYF. DNA for the CDR3: TGCGCCAGCAGGAGGGGCGGATCTGAGTACTCCTCTGGAAACACCATATATTTT.

The chain is built from TRBV11-2 and TRBJ2-5; 7 bases are shared with TRBD1. J lost 2 bases, V lost 5 bases, and 5 bases had no gene match. CDR3 length: 14 amino acids. Germline loops: CDR1 SGHAT, CDR2 FQNNGV. The DNA for the CDR3 is TGTGCCAGCAGCCGGGACAGAACTCAAGAGACCCAGTACTTC. This codes for CASSRDRTQETQYF.

V and J are TRBV20-1 and TRBJ2-5; D is unclear. The CDR3 runs 13 residues. Germline V gene sequence: CDR1 DFQATT, CDR2 SNEGSKA (reference sequence). Trimming shortened V by 5 bases and J by 6 bases, and 16 bases separated the two germline ends. CDR3 bases: TGCAGTGCTGCGGACGGAGTGTGGAAGACCCAGTACTTC. It is translated as CSAADGVWKTQYF.